These 15 T cell receptor beta chains came from one sample sequenced in a study of blood T cell repertoires in COVID-19. Profiled with immunoSEQ multiplex PCR; TCRdb holds only in-frame clones, not every one. The sample shows fewer than 300,000 clones, 80% to 95% of them seen only once. What was sequenced was peripheral blood. All receptors come from a young adult with COVID-19, enrolled during active disease.

This chain connects TRBV4-1 to TRBJ1-1, with D unresolved. The CDR3 runs 16 residues. The V end lost 4 bases, the J end lost 3 bases, and 18 bases lay between the germline ends. The V gene's germline CDR1 is MGHRA and CDR2 YSYEKL. The CDR3 protein is CASSPHREVGDTEAFF. The CDR3 DNA sequence: TGCGCCAGCAGCCCCCACCGGGAGGTCGGGGACACTGAAGCTTTCTTT.

The genes are TRBV6-5 and TRBJ2-1; 7 nucleotides line up with TRBD1. CDR1 is MNHEY, CDR2 SVGAGI, per germline. The V segment lost 2 bases and the J segment 7 bases; nucleotides outside the gene matches: 5. The CDR3 loop spans 14 amino acids. CDR3 sequence reads: CASSYRGLRNEQFF. The CDR3 nucleotides are TGTGCCAGCAGTTACAGGGGGCTGCGTAATGAGCAGTTCTTC.

This clone appeared a few times. The chain recombines TRBV19 with TRBJ2-7; TRBD2 aligns across 7 bases. CDR1 and CDR2 (germline): LNHDA, SQIVND (reference sequence). V shed 1 base and J 4 bases; nucleotides not matched to a gene: 7. The CDR3 sequence is 15 residues long. The CDR3 nucleotides are TGTGCCAGTAGTATAGCGGCGGGAGAGTGGTACGAGCAGTACTTC. As protein: CASSIAAGEWYEQYF.

J is TRBJ2-7 and V is TRBV6-1; 9 bases agree with TRBD1. The CDR3 loop spans 15 amino acids. V gave up 2 bases and J gave up 4 bases; unmatched junction bases: 6. Germline loops: CDR1 MNHNS, CDR2 SASEGT. DNA for the CDR3: TGTGCCAGCAGTGAACTCCTGACAGGGGGGTACGAGCAGTACTTC. Encoded protein: CASSELLTGGYEQYF.

The genes are TRBV7-9 and TRBJ1-5; TRBD1 matches 9 bases. V shed 5 bases and J 7 bases; nucleotides not matched to a gene: 3. Germline CDR1 SEHNR, CDR2 FQNEAQ (reference sequence). The CDR3 length is 13 residues. The CDR3 loop is CASSSDRGQPQHF. CDR3 in DNA: TGTGCCAGCAGCAGCGACAGGGGGCAGCCCCAGCATTTT.

J is TRBJ2-1 and V is TRBV27; no firm D call. CDR1 and CDR2 from the germline V gene are MNHEY and SMNVEV (reference sequence). The CDR3 extends over 13 amino acids. V lost 2 bases and J 3 bases, leaving 5 bases between the germline ends. This CDR3 reads CASSLLDYNEQFF. CDR3 nucleotides: TGTGCCAGCAGTTTACTAGACTACAATGAGCAGTTCTTC.

This clone appeared a few times. Other DNA sequences from this sample encode an identical CDR3 as well. V and J are TRBV24-1 and TRBJ1-1; unclear D gene. V was shortened by 2 bases and J by 2 bases, with 11 bases between the two germline ends. This CDR3 comprises 15 residues. CDR1 is KGHDR, CDR2 SFDVKD, per germline. The CDR3 DNA follows: TGTGCCACCAGTGATTCTCGGACGGGAAACACTGAAGCTTTCTTT. Amino acid sequence: CATSDSRTGNTEAFF.

The chain is built from TRBV12-3 or TRBV12-4 and TRBJ2-3; 9 nucleotides match TRBD2. The CDR3 runs 12 residues. Trimming at V came to 2 bases and at J to 11 bases, leaving 2 bases not matched to a gene. The CDR3 DNA reads as TGTGCCAGCAGTTTAACAGCGGGAGGGCAGTATTTT. The encoded protein is CASSLTAGGQYF.

The chain couples TRBV24-1 to TRBJ1-5; 8 bases map to TRBD1. The V and J ends lost 4 bases and 1 base, in that order; junction bases with no gene match: 5. Looked up from germline, CDR1 is KGHDR and CDR2 is SFDVKD. The CDR3 totals 16 residues. This CDR3 reads CATSERGTGSNQPQHF. The CDR3 DNA sequence: TGTGCCACCAGTGAACGAGGGACAGGCAGCAATCAGCCCCAGCATTTT.

The rearrangement uses TRBV24-1 and TRBJ2-3, with TRBD2 as a possible D gene (6 bases). Between the trimmed V and J ends, which lost 4 bases and 5 bases, there was a span of 12 bases. CDR1 and CDR2 from the germline V gene are KGHDR and SFDVKD. CDR3 length equals 14 residues. CDR3 DNA sequence: TGTGCCACCAGTGAATCAGGCGGGGAAGATACGCAGTATTTT. Translation: CATSESGGEDTQYF.

The table lists this clone with a few counts. The V call is TRBV10-3, the J call TRBJ2-7, with D perhaps TRBD2 (7 bases). Germline lookup yields CDR1 ENHRY and CDR2 SYGVKD. The CDR3 extends over 16 amino acids. Trimming stripped 6 bases from V and 4 bases from J, with 22 bases between. CDR3 region: CAIRKGGQGRVYEQYF. As DNA, the CDR3 is TGTGCCATCAGAAAAGGCGGCCAGGGGAGGGTTTACGAGCAGTACTTC.

Remarks on this clone: Additional DNA sequences in this sample encode the identical CDR3. This chain uses TRBV27 with TRBJ1-5, with a possible D match to TRBD1 (5 bases). The CDR3 sequence is 15 residues long. The ends were cut back, 5 bases at V and 0 bases at J, with 11 bases in the middle. CDR1 and CDR2 (germline): MNHEY, SMNVEV (reference sequence). The DNA of the CDR3 is TGTGCCAGCAGTACAGGTGATTATAGCAATCAGCCCCAGCATTTT. Protein: CASSTGDYSNQPQHF.

A note on this clone: A junction end diverges from the germline sequence, so it may reflect a read error. This sequence joins TRBV12-3 or TRBV12-4 and TRBJ2-7, with 8 positions matching TRBD1. The CDR3 extends over 12 amino acids. This CDR3 is CASSLARGQARF. For the CDR3, the DNA is TGTGCCAGCAGTTTAGCGAGGGGACAGGCTCGTTTC.

The table lists this clone with a count of one. The chain joins TRBV29-1 to TRBJ2-4; 7 bases align to TRBD2. Per germline, CDR1 SQVTM and CDR2 ANQGSEA. Trimming at V came to 7 bases and at J to 3 bases, leaving 3 bases not matched to a gene. CDR3 length equals 12 residues. The CDR3 spells CSGGGDKNIQYF. CDR3 nucleotide sequence: TGCAGCGGTGGGGGGGACAAAAACATTCAGTACTTC.

The chain has TRBV7-2 and TRBJ2-3; D gene uncertain. This CDR3 is built from 13 residues. V was trimmed by 4 bases and J by 0 bases, leaving 5 bases between them. Germline V gives CDR1 SGHTA, CDR2 FQGNSA. Here the CDR3 DNA reads TGTGCCAGCAGCTCCCAAAGCACAGATACGCAGTATTTT. Amino acid sequence: CASSSQSTDTQYF. Complete variable domain (other parts from reference TRBV7-2 and TRBJ2-3): GAGVSQSPSNKVTEKGKDVELRCDPISGHTALYWYRQSLGQGLEFLIYFQGNSAPDKSGLPSDRFSAERTGGSVSTLTIQRTQQEDSAVYLCASSSQSTDTQYFGPGTRLTVL.